This T cell receptor (beta chain) was sequenced during a study of beta chain features in type 1 diabetes. In the study overall: Age, gender and cell yields were alike across patients and healthy donors. Study conclusions and caveats: Naive, central memory and Treg TCRB repertoires appeared more alike in patients than in healthy donors. Researchers report that Type 1 diabetes patients had moderately but significantly shorter TCRB CDR3s across all four CD4+ subsets.

With regard to this clone: Its antigen remains unidentified.

This CDR3 region has 14 residues. Trimming cost V 6 bases and J 5 bases; bases outside gene matches: 8. CDR1 and CDR2 from the germline V gene are SQVTM and ANQGSEA. The authors reverse transcribed all of the isolated RNA, so sequencing captured expressed TCRB transcripts. TCRdb's table, derived via immunoSEQ multiplex PCR, lists solely in-frame clones and lacks some. The data contain about 150,000 clones, roughly 10% of them singletons. Sorting with CD45RO/CCR7/CD25/CD127/CD95/CD27 yielded naive, central memory, regulatory and stem-like memory CD4+ cells. The V call is TRBV29-1, the J call TRBJ2-2; 8 bases agree with TRBD1. Sample: central memory CD4+ T cells from blood. The TCR was taken from a man younger than 30 in good health. This chain's CDR3 is CSVVNQGATGELFF. In nucleotides, the CDR3 is TGCAGCGTCGTAAACCAGGGGGCGACCGGGGAGCTGTTTTTT.